This is a list of T cell receptor beta chains from one sample in a study of beta chain features in type 1 diabetes. Assay used: immunoSEQ multiplex PCR; TCRdb lists only in-frame clones, some missing. Among 810,000 or so clones listed, 17% were seen once. Sequencing input: naive CD4+ T cells from blood. The receptors shown here come from a young woman in good health. Each CDR3 is given with its conserved first and last residue. D genes are given only for firm matches. Clone sizes are given selectively: once, few, many, or a class where the clone is expanded.

j_call,d_call,v_call,clone_size,cdr3_aa,cdr3_nt
TRBJ2-3,.,TRBV7-2,.,CASSLVGSGRGNTDTQYF,TGTGCCAGCAGCTTAGTGGGATCTGGGCGGGGAAACACAGATACGCAGTATTTT
TRBJ2-7,TRBD2,TRBV5-1,.,CASSLTTSGSGYEQYF,TGCGCCAGCAGCCTCACGACTAGCGGGAGTGGCTACGAGCAGTACTTC
TRBJ1-3,.,TRBV9,few,CASSVLSGTPQAIYF,TGTGCCAGCAGCGTACTCTCCGGGACACCCCAAGCAATATATTTT
TRBJ2-1,.,TRBV2,few,CASRSAVSSYNEQFF,TGTGCCAGCAGGTCTGCCGTTAGCTCCTACAATGAGCAGTTCTTC
TRBJ2-3,.,TRBV7-2,.,CASSLIPSGQLLTDTQYF,TGTGCCAGCAGCTTAATCCCGTCCGGGCAACTACTTACAGATACGCAGTATTTT
TRBJ2-3,.,TRBV11-2,.,CASSSWGDGKRDTQYF,TGTGCCAGCAGCTCCTGGGGTGACGGGAAGCGCGATACGCAGTATTTT
TRBJ1-3,TRBD1,TRBV18,few,CASSPATGLGNTIYF,TGTGCCAGCTCACCCGCGACAGGGCTTGGAAACACCATATATTTT
TRBJ2-7,TRBD2,TRBV5-1,.,CASSLEVSGSDEQYF,TGCGCCAGCAGCTTGGAGGTTAGCGGGAGTGACGAGCAGTACTTC
TRBJ2-5,TRBD1,TRBV2,few,CASRGTGGGETQYF,TGTGCCAGCAGGGGGACAGGGGGAGGAGAGACCCAGTACTTC
TRBJ2-7,TRBD2,TRBV28,.,CASSFLTSGSRIHSYEQYF,TGTGCCAGCAGTTTCCTAACTAGCGGGTCCAGGATTCACTCCTACGAGCAGTACTTC
TRBJ2-2,.,TRBV14,.,CASSPYGGYTGELFF,TGTGCCAGCAGCCCCTATGGGGGTTATACCGGGGAGCTGTTTTTT
TRBJ2-5,TRBD1,TRBV7-9,.,CASSWNWDRGLETQYF,TGTGCCAGCAGCTGGAATTGGGACAGGGGGCTGGAGACCCAGTACTTC
TRBJ2-1,TRBD2,TRBV15,few,CATSRGVASGRADNEQFF,TGTGCCACCAGCAGAGGTGTGGCTAGCGGGAGGGCCGACAATGAGCAGTTCTTC
TRBJ1-5,.,TRBV23-1,many,CASSPADRYSNQPQHF,TGCGCCAGCAGTCCAGCTGACCGGTATAGCAATCAGCCCCAGCATTTT
TRBJ1-1,.,TRBV10-3,.,CAISASTGNTEAFF,TGTGCCATCAGCGCTTCGACGGGGAACACTGAAGCTTTCTTT
TRBJ2-5,TRBD2,TRBV7-2,few,CASSPGAGGAETQYF,TGTGCCAGCAGCCCCGGTGCGGGAGGGGCGGAGACCCAGTACTTC
TRBJ2-1,.,TRBV7-2,.,CASSHFPGSSYNEQFF,TGTGCCAGCAGCCATTTCCCGGGGAGCTCCTACAATGAGCAGTTCTTC
TRBJ2-3,TRBD2,TRBV5-1,few,CASRTGTSGTDTQYF,TGCGCCAGCAGAACCGGGACTAGCGGCACAGATACGCAGTATTTT
TRBJ2-7,TRBD1,TRBV19,.,CASSLPGQGSEQYF,TGTGCCAGTAGTTTACCGGGACAGGGGAGCGAGCAGTACTTC
TRBJ2-1,TRBD1,TRBV18,few,CASSLGTGDNEQFF,TGTGCCAGCTCTCTCGGGACAGGTGACAATGAGCAGTTCTTC
TRBJ2-5,TRBD1,TRBV2,.,CASSADRVETQYF,TGTGCCAGCAGCGCGGACAGGGTGGAGACCCAGTACTTC
TRBJ1-2,.,TRBV4-2,.,CASSQDIDKDYGYTF,TGTGCCAGCAGCCAAGACATTGACAAAGACTATGGCTACACCTTC
TRBJ2-7,TRBD2,TRBV7-2,.,CASSFLAGGPGSSYEQYF,TGTGCCAGCAGCTTCCTAGCGGGAGGGCCGGGTAGCTCCTACGAGCAGTACTTC
TRBJ2-3,TRBD2,TRBV11-2,few,CASSLGEAAGEDTQYF,TGTGCCAGCAGCTTAGGGGAGGCAGCGGGAGAGGATACGCAGTATTTT
TRBJ2-2,.,TRBV4-2,few,CASSQDRSGELFF,TGTGCCAGCAGCCAAGACAGATCGGGGGAGCTGTTTTTT
TRBJ2-1,TRBD2,TRBV4-3,.,CASSVDSGTTYNEQFF,TGCGCCAGCAGCGTCGATAGCGGGACCACCTACAATGAGCAGTTCTTC
TRBJ1-3,TRBD1,TRBV29-1,few,CSVGATGAGNTIYF,TGCAGCGTTGGTGCGACAGGGGCAGGAAACACCATATATTTT
TRBJ1-2,TRBD1,TRBV28,once,CASRTERGRNYGYTF,TGTGCCAGCAGAACTGAGAGGGGGCGTAACTATGGCTACACCTTC
TRBJ2-7,.,TRBV28,.,CASGQKLYEQYF,TGTGCCAGCGGACAGAAACTCTACGAGCAGTACTTC
TRBJ1-4,.,TRBV7-9,.,CASSFSGSNEKLFF,TGTGCCAGCAGCTTCTCGGGCTCCAATGAAAAACTGTTTTTT
TRBJ1-5,TRBD1,TRBV9,.,CASSVGTGNQPQHF,TGTGCCAGCAGCGTGGGGACAGGGAATCAGCCCCAGCATTTT
TRBJ1-2,TRBD1,TRBV6-6,few,CASSSPGQGIYGYTF,TGTGCCAGCAGTTCCCCGGGACAGGGGATTTACGGCTACACCTTC
TRBJ2-2,.,TRBV5-4,few,CASSSTVEGELFF,TGTGCCAGCAGCTCCACAGTCGAGGGGGAGCTGTTTTTT
TRBJ2-5,.,TRBV14,.,CASSHTGTRTQYF,TGTGCCAGCAGCCACACAGGGACTCGGACCCAGTACTTC
TRBJ2-1,.,TRBV9,few,CASSERDEEQFF,TGTGCCAGCAGCGAGAGAGACGAGGAGCAGTTCTTC